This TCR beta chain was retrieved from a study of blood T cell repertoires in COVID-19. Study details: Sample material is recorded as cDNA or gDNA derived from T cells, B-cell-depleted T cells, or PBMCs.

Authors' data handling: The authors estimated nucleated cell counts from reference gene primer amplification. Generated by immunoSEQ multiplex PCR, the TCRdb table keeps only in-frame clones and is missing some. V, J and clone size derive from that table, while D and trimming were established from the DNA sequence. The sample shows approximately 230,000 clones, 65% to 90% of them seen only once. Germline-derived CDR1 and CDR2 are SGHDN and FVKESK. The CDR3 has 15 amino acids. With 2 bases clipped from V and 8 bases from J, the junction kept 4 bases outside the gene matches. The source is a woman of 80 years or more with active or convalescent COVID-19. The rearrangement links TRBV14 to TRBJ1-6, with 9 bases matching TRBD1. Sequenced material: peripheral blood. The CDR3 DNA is TGTGCCAGCAGCCAACCGGGACAGGGCGATTCACCCCTCCACTTT. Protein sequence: CASSQPGQGDSPLHF.